A single sample is the source of the 18 T cell receptor beta chains below, sequenced in a study of human T cells and chemical hapten exposure (dated by TCRdb to the early 2020s). Taken with the paper, the label for time point translates to: pre-sensitization, week 0. Read against the paper, the sample's treatment or condition label means: therapeutic diphenylcyclopropenone sensitization with weekly scalp DPC. Libraries were made using RACE. Sequencing relied on a NextSeq 500. In-frame beta chains were kept once TCRdb had trimmed the public reads at Q25 with fastp and called clones with MiXCR. Entries are consolidated by CDR3 protein sequence, retaining the most common genes and DNA. The table for this sample lists about 110,000 distinct CDR3 sequences; less than 15% of them were counted only once. The ten biggest clones cover around 1.7% of the sample. The input for sequencing was whole blood, taken in connection with sensitization to the hapten diphenylcyclopropenone (DPC). Every receptor here comes from a woman aged 50 to 60 with alopecia areata. Some clones in this sample may be carry-over from other donors' samples.

This clonotype was recorded many times. J is TRBJ1-1 and V is TRBV6-1; TRBD1 is a possible D gene (6 bases). This CDR3 is built from 15 residues. V gave up 4 bases and J gave up 1 base, with 13 bases separating them. Germline V gene lookup returns CDR1 MNHNS and CDR2 SASEGT. The CDR3 loop is CASSVSGERNTEAFF. Here the CDR3 DNA reads TGTGCCAGCAGTGTTTCAGGGGAGAGGAACACTGAAGCTTTCTTT.

This clonotype was observed many times. The chain combines TRBV25-1 with TRBJ1-4; D gene unclear. V lost 8 bases, J lost 6 bases, and 13 bases lay in between. This CDR3 spans 13 amino acids. In germline, CDR1 is MGHDK, CDR2 SYGVNS. The CDR3 loop reads CASLPEGDEKLFF. Here the CDR3 DNA reads TGTGCCAGCCTCCCGGAGGGAGATGAAAAACTGTTTTTT. Complete variable domain (other parts from reference TRBV25-1 and TRBJ1-4): EADIYQTPRYLVIGTGKKITLECSQTMGHDKMYWYQQDPGMELHLIHYSYGVNSTEKGDLSSESTVSRIRTEHFPLTLESARPSHTSQYLCASLPEGDEKLFFGSGTQLSVL.

There are a few counts of this clonotype. The chain carries TRBV19 and TRBJ2-2; D uncertain. The CDR3 length is 15 residues. V lost 4 bases to trimming and J lost 1 base, with 10 bases between them. The germline V gene encodes CDR1 LNHDA and CDR2 SQIVND (reference sequence). Written as DNA, the CDR3 is TGTGCCAGTAGTACCGGACGGGTGAACACCGGGGAGCTGTTTTTT. It encodes CASSTGRVNTGELFF.

There are many counts of this clonotype. The V gene is TRBV7-9, the J gene TRBJ1-4; D unclear. The V end was cut by 7 bases, the J end by 3 bases, with 12 bases between. Germline CDR1 reads SEHNR; CDR2 reads FQNEAQ (reference sequence). The CDR3 consists of 14 residues. DNA for the CDR3: TGTGCCAGCATCGAGGGTACGGCTAATGAAAAACTGTTTTTT. It translates to CASIEGTANEKLFF.

The CDR3 here is CASSSGPRGNQPQHF. In DNA, the CDR3 is TGTGCCAGCAGCTCCGGGCCGAGAGGCAATCAGCCCCAGCATTTT. J is TRBJ1-5 and V is TRBV21-1; the table's D gene call, TRBD1, was not cross checked with the DNA. TRBV21-1 is annotated as a pseudogene. This CDR3 has 15 residues.

This clonotype was counted only a few times. The chain has TRBV7-2 and TRBJ2-3, with 12 nucleotides matching TRBD2. V lost 5 bases and J lost 6; bases outside the gene matches: 6. CDR1 is SGHTA and CDR2 is FQGNSA in the germline V gene. The CDR3 is made up of 15 amino acids. This CDR3 reads CASSRRTSGADTQYF. CDR3 nucleotides: TGTGCCAGCAGCCGCCGGACTAGCGGGGCGGATACGCAGTATTTT.

The chain has TRBV20-1 and TRBJ1-1; no firm D call. The CDR3 length is 13 residues. V lost 5 bases, J lost 7 bases, and 17 bases lay in between. Germline values: CDR1 DFQATT, CDR2 SNEGSKA (reference sequence). CDR3 sequence reads: CSAGVPSQLEAFF. For the CDR3, the DNA is TGCAGTGCTGGCGTTCCCAGCCAGCTTGAAGCTTTCTTT.

This clonotype was seen more than once but under ten times. The V gene is TRBV7-8, the J gene TRBJ2-2, with D possibly matching TRBD2 (5 bases). The length of the CDR3 is 15 residues. V shed 1 base and J shed 7 bases, with 13 bases lying between them. CDR1 and CDR2 from the germline V gene are SGHVS and FQNEAQ. CDR3 sequence: CASSLVLSAGGELFF. As DNA, the CDR3 is TGTGCCAGCAGCTTAGTCCTTAGCGCGGGCGGGGAGCTGTTTTTT.

The chain uses TRBV6-2 or TRBV6-3 and TRBJ1-5; 8 bases match TRBD1. The CDR3 totals 15 residues. CDR1 and CDR2 from the germline V gene are MNHEY and SVGEGT. The V segment lost 7 bases and the J segment 6 bases; nucleotides outside the gene matches: 11. CDR3 loop: CASTLRAGGGQPQHF. In DNA, the CDR3 is TGTGCCAGCACCCTACGGGCAGGGGGCGGTCAGCCCCAGCATTTT.

In this sample, this clonotype turned up a few times. The V and J genes are TRBV11-2 and TRBJ2-7; D remains ambiguous. V was clipped by 5 bases and J by 2 bases, with 4 bases between them. The CDR3 runs 11 residues. Germline V gives CDR1 SGHAT, CDR2 FQNNGV. CDR3 nucleotide sequence: TGTGCCAGCAGCGACACCTACGAGCAGTACTTC. Its translation is CASSDTYEQYF.

This clonotype was found a few times. The rearrangement uses TRBV6-2 or TRBV6-3 and TRBJ2-5; TRBD2 agrees at 8 bases. Unmatched junction bases numbered 5, after V lost 3 bases and J lost 2 bases. The germline V gene encodes CDR1 MNHEY and CDR2 SVGEGT. The CDR3 spans 15 residues. The CDR3 coding sequence is TGTGCCAGCAGTTATACCAGCGGGAGACAAGAGACCCAGTACTTC. Translating it yields CASSYTSGRQETQYF.

The chain uses TRBV20-1 and TRBJ2-7; maybe TRBD1 (6 bases). Trimming pared 3 bases from V and 2 bases from J, leaving 8 bases between. This CDR3 has 12 amino acids. Germline lookup yields CDR1 DFQATT and CDR2 SNEGSKA (reference sequence). As DNA, the CDR3 is TGCAGTGCTAGGGGGGCCGCCTACGAGCAGTACTTC. It is translated as CSARGAAYEQYF.

Only a few counts were recorded for this clonotype. The CDR3 region has the DNA TGCGCCAGCAGCTCGAGCTCCGAGCAGTACTTC. This encodes CASSSSSEQYF. The V gene is TRBV5-1, the J gene TRBJ2-7, with D unclear. The CDR3 sequence is 11 residues long. The germline V and J ends were trimmed by 3 bases and 6 bases, with 7 bases remaining between them. Germline V gene lookup returns CDR1 SGHRS and CDR2 YFSETQ.

The V call is TRBV10-1, the J call TRBJ2-7; TRBD1 aligns across 7 bases. Germline V gene lookup returns CDR1 WNHNN and CDR2 SYGVQD (reference sequence). Unmatched junction bases numbered 2, after V lost 5 bases and J lost 1 base. The CDR3 is 13 residues long. The CDR3 nucleotides read TGCGCCAGCAGTATGGACAGGTCCTACGAGCAGTACTTC. Protein sequence: CASSMDRSYEQYF.

This sequence joins TRBV11-3 and TRBJ1-1, with TRBD1 matching 8 bases. J lost 9 bases, V lost 5 bases, and 5 bases had no gene match. This CDR3 contains 12 residues. CDR1 is SGHNT and CDR2 is YENEEA in the germline V gene. CDR3 bases: TGTGCCAGCAGCCGACAGGGGACAAAAGCTTTCTTT. Translation gives CASSRQGTKAFF.

This clonotype was seen more than once but under ten times. This chain connects TRBV7-8 to TRBJ1-2; D ambiguous. Trimming pared 3 bases from V and 1 base from J, leaving 9 bases between. The CDR3 consists of 14 residues. Germline V gene lookup returns CDR1 SGHVS and CDR2 FQNEAQ. The CDR3, as DNA: TGTGCCAGCAGCTTGGAAAACCATAACTATGGCTACACCTTC. It is translated as CASSLENHNYGYTF.

This clonotype was counted a few times. J is TRBJ1-4 and V is TRBV18, with 7 positions matching TRBD1. This CDR3 region has 15 residues. The V gene end was trimmed by 1 base and the J gene end by 4 bases; junction bases not matched to a gene: 3. Per germline, CDR1 KGHSH and CDR2 LQKENI. In nucleotides, the CDR3 is TGTGCCAGCTCACCACTAGGGGGCTATAATGAAAAACTGTTTTTT. Its protein product is CASSPLGGYNEKLFF.

There are a few counts of this clonotype. CDR3 residues: CASSYGDRGDSPLHF. The CDR3 DNA reads as TGTGCCAGCAGTTACGGGGACAGGGGAGATTCACCCCTCCACTTT. The chain combines TRBV6-5 with TRBJ1-6, with TRBD1 matching 10 bases. The CDR3 is 15 amino acids. V lost 2 bases to trimming and J lost 8 bases; unmatched junction nucleotides: 3. Germline V gene lookup returns CDR1 MNHEY and CDR2 SVGAGI.